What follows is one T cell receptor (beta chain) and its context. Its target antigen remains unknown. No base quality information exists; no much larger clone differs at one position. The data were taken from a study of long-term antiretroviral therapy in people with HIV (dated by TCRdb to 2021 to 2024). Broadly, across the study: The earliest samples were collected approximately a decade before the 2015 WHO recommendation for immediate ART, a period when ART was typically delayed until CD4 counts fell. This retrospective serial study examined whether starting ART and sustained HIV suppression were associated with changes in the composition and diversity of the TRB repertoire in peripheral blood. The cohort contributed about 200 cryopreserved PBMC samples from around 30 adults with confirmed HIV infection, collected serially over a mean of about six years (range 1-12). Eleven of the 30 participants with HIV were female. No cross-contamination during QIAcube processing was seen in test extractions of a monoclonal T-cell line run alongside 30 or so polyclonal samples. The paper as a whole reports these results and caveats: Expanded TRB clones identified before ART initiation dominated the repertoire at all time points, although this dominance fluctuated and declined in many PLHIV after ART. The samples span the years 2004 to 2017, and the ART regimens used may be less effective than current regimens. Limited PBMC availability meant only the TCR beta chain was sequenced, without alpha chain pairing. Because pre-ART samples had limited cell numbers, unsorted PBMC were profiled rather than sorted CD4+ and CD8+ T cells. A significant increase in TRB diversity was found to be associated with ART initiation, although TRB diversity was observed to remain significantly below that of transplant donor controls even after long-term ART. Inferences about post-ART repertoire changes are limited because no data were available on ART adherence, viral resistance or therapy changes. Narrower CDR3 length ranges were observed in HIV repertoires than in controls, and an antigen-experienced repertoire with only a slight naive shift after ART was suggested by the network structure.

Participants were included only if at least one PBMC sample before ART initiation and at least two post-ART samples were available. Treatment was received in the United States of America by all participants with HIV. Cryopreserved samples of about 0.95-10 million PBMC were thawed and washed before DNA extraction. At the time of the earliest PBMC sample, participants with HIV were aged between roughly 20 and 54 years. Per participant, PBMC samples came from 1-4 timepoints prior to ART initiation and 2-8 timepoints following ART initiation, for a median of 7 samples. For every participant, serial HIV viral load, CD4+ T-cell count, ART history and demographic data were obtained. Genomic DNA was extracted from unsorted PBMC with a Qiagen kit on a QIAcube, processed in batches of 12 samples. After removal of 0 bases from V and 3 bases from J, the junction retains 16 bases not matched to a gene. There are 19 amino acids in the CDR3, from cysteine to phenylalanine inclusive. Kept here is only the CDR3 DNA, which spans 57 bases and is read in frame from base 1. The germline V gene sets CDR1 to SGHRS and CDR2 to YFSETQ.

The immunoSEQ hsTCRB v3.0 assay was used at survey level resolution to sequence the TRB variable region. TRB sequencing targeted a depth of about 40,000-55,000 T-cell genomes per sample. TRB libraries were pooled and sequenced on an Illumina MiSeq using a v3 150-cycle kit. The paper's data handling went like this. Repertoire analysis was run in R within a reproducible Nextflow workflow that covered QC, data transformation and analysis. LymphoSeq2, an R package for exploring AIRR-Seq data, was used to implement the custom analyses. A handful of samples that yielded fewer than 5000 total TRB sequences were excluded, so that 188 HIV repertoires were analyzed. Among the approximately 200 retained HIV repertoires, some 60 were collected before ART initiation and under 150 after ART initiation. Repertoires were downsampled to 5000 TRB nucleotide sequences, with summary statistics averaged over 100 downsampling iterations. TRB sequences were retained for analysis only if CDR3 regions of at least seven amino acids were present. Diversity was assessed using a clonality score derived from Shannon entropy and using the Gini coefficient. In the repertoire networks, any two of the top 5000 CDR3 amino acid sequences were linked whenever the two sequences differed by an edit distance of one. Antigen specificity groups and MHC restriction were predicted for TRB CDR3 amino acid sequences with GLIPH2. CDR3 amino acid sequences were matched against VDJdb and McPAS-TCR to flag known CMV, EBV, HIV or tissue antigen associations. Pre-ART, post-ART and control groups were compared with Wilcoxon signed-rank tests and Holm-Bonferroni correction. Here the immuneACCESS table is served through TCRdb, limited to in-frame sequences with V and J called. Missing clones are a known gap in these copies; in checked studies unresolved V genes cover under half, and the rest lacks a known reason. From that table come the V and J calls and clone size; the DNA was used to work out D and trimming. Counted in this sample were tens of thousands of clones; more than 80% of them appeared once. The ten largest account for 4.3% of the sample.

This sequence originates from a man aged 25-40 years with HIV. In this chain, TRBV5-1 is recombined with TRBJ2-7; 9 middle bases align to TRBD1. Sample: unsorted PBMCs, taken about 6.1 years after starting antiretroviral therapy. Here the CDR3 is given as CASSLGRLTWTGVRYEQYF. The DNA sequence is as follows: TGCGCCAGCAGCTTGGGTCGGCTAACATGGACAGGGGTACGCTACGAGCAGTACTTC.